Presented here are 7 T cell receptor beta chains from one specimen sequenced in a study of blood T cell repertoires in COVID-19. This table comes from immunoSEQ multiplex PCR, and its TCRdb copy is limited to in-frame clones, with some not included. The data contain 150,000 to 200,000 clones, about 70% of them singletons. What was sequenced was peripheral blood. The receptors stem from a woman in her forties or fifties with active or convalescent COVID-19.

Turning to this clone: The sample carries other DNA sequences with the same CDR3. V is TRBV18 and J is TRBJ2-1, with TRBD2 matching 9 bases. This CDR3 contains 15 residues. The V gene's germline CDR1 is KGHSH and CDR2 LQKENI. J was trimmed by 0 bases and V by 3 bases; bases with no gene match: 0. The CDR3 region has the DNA TGTGCCAGCTCACCTAGCGGGAGCTCCTACAATGAGCAGTTCTTC. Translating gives CASSPSGSSYNEQFF.

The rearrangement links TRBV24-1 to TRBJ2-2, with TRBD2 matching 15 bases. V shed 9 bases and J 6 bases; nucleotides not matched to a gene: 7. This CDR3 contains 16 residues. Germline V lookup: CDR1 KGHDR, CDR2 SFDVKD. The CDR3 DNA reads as TGTGCCACCCAGGGACTAGCGGGAGGCGGGGCCGGGGAGCTGTTTTTT. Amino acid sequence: CATQGLAGGGAGELFF.

CDR3 nucleotide sequence: TGTGCCAGCAGTGACCAGGGCCGAGGAAACACCATATATTTT. Translating it yields CASSDQGRGNTIYF. The rearrangement uses TRBV25-1 and TRBJ1-3, with D perhaps TRBD1 (5 bases). CDR3 length equals 14 residues. V dropped 3 bases and J dropped 4 bases, with 10 bases sitting between them. The germline V gene encodes CDR1 MGHDK and CDR2 SYGVNS.

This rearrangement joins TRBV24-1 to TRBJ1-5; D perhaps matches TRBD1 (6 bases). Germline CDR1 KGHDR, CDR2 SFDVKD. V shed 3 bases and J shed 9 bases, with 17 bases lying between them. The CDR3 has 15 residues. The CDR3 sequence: CATSDARGPWGPQHF. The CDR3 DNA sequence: TGTGCCACCAGTGATGCCAGGGGCCCCTGGGGGCCCCAGCATTTT.

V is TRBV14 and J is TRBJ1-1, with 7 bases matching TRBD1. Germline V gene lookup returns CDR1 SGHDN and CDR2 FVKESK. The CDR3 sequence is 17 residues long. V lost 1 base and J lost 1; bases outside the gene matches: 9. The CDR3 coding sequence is TGTGCCAGCAGCCAAGGACGTAACAGGGGTAGGAACACTGAAGCTTTCTTT. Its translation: CASSQGRNRGRNTEAFF. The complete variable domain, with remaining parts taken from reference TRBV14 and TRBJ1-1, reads EAGVTQFPSHSVIEKGQTVTLRCDPISGHDNLYWYRRVMGKEIKFLLHFVKESKQDESGMPNNRFLAERTGGTYSTLKVQPAELEDSGVYFCASSQGRNRGRNTEAFFGQGTRLTVV.

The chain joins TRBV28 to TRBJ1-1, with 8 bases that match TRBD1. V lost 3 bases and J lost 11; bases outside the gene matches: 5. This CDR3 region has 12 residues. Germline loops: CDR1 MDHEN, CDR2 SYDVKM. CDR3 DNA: TGTGCCAGCAGTTTCCCGTACAGGGGGGCTTTCTTT. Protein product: CASSFPYRGAFF.

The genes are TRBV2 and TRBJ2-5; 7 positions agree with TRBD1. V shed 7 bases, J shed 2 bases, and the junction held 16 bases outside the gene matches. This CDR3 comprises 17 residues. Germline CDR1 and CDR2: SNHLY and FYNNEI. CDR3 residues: CASIGPAKGASQETQYF. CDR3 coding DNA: TGTGCCAGCATCGGCCCGGCCAAGGGGGCGTCGCAAGAGACCCAGTACTTC.